Listed here is a single TCR beta chain. A much bigger clone sits one base away, suggesting this may be a read error. MiXCR, applied by TCRdb to the reads, yields one record per CDR3 protein. The data show over 200,000 distinct CDR3 sequences, roughly an eighth seen once. The germline CDR1 and CDR2 sequences are MGHRA and YSYEKL. The CDR3 spans 17 residues. This sample is part of a study of T cell repertoires in cytomegalovirus infection. Study-wide background: Public TCR beta signatures provided an indication of both CMV infection and a matching HLA type.

The sequence came from a human donor in good health (CMV status not recorded). Some clones in this sample may be carry-over from other donors' samples. Sequencing input: PBMCs. The chain employs TRBV4-1 and TRBJ2-2; 9 bases fit TRBD1. CDR3 in amino acids: CASNQDRQGANTGELFF. Written as DNA, the CDR3 is TGCGCCAGCAACCAAGACCGACAGGGGGCGAACACCGGGGAGCTGTTTTTT.